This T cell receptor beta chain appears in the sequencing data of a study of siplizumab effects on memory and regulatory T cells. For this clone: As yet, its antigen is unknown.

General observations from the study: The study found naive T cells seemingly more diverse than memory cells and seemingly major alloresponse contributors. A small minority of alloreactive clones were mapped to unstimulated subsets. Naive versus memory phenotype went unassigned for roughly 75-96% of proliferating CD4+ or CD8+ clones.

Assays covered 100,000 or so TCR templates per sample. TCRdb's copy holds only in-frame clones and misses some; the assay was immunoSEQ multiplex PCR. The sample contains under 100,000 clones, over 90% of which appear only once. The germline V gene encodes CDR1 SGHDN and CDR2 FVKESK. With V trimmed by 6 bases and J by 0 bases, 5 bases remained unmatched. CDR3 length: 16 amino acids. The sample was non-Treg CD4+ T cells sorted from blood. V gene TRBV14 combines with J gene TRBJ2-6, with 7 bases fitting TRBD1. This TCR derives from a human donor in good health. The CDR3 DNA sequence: TGTGCCAGCAGTCGGGACAGCCGCTCTGGGGCCAACGTCCTGACTTTC. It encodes CASSRDSRSGANVLTF.